The clone carrying this T cell receptor beta chain has just one count. The CDR3 totals 18 residues. Germline loops: CDR1 LGHDT, CDR2 YNNKEL (reference sequence). V was clipped by 1 base and J by 3 bases; unmatched bases: 8. Here immunoSEQ multiplex PCR was the method, and the copy in TCRdb shows in-frame clones only, minus some. The sample lists roughly 110,000 clones; approximately 89% were seen once. These data belong to a study of blood T cell repertoires in COVID-19. The clonotype originates from a man aged 50-59 years with active or convalescent COVID-19. The source material was peripheral blood. V gene TRBV3-1 (or the pseudogene TRBV3-2) combines with J gene TRBJ2-4; 11 bases line up with TRBD1. The CDR3, as DNA: TGTGCCAGCAGCCAAGTCCTGGGGGGACAGGGGGGCAAAAACATTCAGTACTTC. This gives the protein CASSQVLGGQGGKNIQYF.